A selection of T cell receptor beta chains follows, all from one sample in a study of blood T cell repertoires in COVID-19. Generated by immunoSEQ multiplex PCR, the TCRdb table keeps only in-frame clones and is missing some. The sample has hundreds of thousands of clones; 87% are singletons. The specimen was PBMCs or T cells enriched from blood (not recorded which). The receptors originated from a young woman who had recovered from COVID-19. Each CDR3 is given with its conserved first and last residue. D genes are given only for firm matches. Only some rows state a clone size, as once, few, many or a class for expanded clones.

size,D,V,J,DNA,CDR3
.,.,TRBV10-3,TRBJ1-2,TGTGCCATCAGTGAGTCGGGTGACAGGTCGATCTATGGCTACACCTTC,CAISESGDRSIYGYTF
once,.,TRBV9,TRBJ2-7,TGTGCCAGCAGCGTAGAGGGGCAGGGGTGGAACGAGCAGTACTTC,CASSVEGQGWNEQYF
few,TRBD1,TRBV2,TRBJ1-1,TGTGCCAGCAGGGCCGCCGGACAGGGGAACACTGAAGCTTTCTTT,CASRAAGQGNTEAFF
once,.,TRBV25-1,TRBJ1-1,TGTGCCAGCAGTGAATGGGGCTATGAAGCTTTCTTT,CASSEWGYEAFF
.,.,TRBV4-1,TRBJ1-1,TGCGCCAGCAGCCAAGATAATCCAGGGGTTGAAGCTTTCTTT,CASSQDNPGVEAFF
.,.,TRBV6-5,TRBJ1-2,TGTGCCAGCAGTCAGGGGCCCTATGGCTACACCTTC,CASSQGPYGYTF
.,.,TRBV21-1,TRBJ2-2,TGTGCCAGCAGCAAATTATCCAAAGGGGGTAACACCGGGGAGCTGTTTTTT,CASSKLSKGGNTGELFF
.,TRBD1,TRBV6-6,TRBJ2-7,TGTGCCAGCAGTTACATAGGACAGGGAGGCGAGCAGTACTTC,CASSYIGQGGEQYF
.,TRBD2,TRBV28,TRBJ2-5,TGTGCCAGCAGTCCGCTAGCGGGTCCCAAAGAGACCCAGTACTTC,CASSPLAGPKETQYF
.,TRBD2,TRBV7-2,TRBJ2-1,TGTGCCAGCAGCTCCTTGGGACTAGCTGGCAATGAGCAGTTCTTC,CASSSLGLAGNEQFF